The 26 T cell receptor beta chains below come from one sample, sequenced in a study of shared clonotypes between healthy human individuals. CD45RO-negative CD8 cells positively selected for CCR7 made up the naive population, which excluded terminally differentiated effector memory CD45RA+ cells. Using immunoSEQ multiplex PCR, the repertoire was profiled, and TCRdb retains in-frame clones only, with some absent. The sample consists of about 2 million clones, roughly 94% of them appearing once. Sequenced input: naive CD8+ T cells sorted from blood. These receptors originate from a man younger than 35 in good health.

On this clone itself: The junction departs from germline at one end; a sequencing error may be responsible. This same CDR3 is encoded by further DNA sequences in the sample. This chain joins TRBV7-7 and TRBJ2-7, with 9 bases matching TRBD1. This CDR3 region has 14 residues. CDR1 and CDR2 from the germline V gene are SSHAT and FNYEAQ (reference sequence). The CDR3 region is CASSPGTGSYEQYF. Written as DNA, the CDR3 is TGTGCTAGCAGCCCAGGGACAGGGTCGTACGAGCAGTACTTC.

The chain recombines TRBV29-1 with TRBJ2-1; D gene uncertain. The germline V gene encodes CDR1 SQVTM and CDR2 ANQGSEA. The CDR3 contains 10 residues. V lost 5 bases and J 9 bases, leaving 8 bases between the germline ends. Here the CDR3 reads CSVLDIEQFF. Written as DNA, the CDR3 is TGCAGCGTTCTCGACATTGAGCAGTTCTTC.

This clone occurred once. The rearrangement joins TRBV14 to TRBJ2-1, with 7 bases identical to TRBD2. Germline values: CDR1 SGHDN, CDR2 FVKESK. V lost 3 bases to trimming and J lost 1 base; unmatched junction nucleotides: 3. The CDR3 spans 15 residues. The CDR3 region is CASSQGTTSYNEQFF. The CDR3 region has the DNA TGTGCCAGCAGCCAGGGGACTACTTCCTACAATGAGCAGTTCTTC.

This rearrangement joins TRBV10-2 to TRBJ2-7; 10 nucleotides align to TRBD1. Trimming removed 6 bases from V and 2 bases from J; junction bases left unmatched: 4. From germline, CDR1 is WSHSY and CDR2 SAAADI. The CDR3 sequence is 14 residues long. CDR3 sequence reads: CASSPDRGAYEQYF. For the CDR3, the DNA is TGCGCCAGCAGCCCGGACAGGGGGGCCTACGAGCAGTACTTC.

The CDR3: CASTGTVNTEAFF. The CDR3 DNA reads as TGTGCCAGTACCGGGACGGTGAACACTGAAGCTTTCTTT. The V call is TRBV5-4, the J call TRBJ1-1; maybe TRBD1 (5 bases). V was pared by 8 bases and J by 0 bases, with 11 bases between. The CDR3 totals 13 residues. Germline V gives CDR1 SGHNT, CDR2 YYREEE (reference sequence).

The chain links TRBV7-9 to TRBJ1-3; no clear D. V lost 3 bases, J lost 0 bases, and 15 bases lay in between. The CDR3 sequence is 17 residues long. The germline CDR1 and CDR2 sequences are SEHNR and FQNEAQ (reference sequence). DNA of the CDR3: TGTGCCAGCAGCTTCCCCGAGGCCGGCCGCTCTGGAAACACCATATATTTT. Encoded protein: CASSFPEAGRSGNTIYF.

The chain's CDR3 is CASNFRDRGVNEQFF. As DNA, the CDR3 is TGTGCCAGCAACTTCCGGGACAGGGGAGTTAATGAGCAGTTCTTC. The chain joins TRBV7-9 to TRBJ2-1, with TRBD1 matching over 10 bases. Looked up from germline, CDR1 is SEHNR and CDR2 is FQNEAQ (reference sequence). V dropped 7 bases and J dropped 7; count of bases not matched to a gene: 10. There are 15 residues in the CDR3. Combining the CDR3 with reference TRBV7-9 and TRBJ2-1 gives the whole variable domain DTGVSQNPRHKITKRGQNVTFRCDPISEHNRLYWYRQTLGQGPEFLTYFQNEAQLEKSRLLSDRFSAERPKGSFSTLEIQRTEQGDSAMYLCASNFRDRGVNEQFFGPGTRLTVL.

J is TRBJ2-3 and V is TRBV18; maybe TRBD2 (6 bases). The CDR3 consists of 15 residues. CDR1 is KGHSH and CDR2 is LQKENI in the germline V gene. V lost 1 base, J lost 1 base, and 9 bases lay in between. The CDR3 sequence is CASSPLWGGTDTQYF. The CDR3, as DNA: TGTGCCAGCTCACCACTATGGGGGGGCACAGATACGCAGTATTTT.

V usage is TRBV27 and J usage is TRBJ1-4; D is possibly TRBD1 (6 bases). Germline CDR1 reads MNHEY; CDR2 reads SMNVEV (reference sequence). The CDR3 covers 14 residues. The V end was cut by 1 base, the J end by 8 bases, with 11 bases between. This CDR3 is CASSLFTGREKLFF. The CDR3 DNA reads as TGTGCCAGCAGTTTATTTACAGGGCGAGAAAAACTGTTTTTT.

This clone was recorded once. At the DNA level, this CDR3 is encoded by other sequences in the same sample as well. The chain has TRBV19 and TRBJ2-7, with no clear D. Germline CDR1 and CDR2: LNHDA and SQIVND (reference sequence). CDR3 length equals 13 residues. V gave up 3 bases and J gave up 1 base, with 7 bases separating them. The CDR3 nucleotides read TGTGCCAGTAGTATCGGACGGTCCTACGAGCAGTACTTC. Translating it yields CASSIGRSYEQYF. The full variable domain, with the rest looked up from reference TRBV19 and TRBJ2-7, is DGGITQSPKYLFRKEGQNVTLSCEQNLNHDAMYWYRQDPGQGLRLIYYSQIVNDFQKGDIAEGYSVSREKKESFPLTVTSAQKNPTAFYLCASSIGRSYEQYFGPGTRLTVT.

As DNA, the CDR3 is TGTGCCAGCAGCCCCTTGGAAGGGACCGGGGAGCTGTTTTTT. It encodes CASSPLEGTGELFF. The chain combines TRBV6-5 with TRBJ2-2; no clear D gene. Trimming shortened V by 6 bases and J by 5 bases, and 13 bases separated the two germline ends. In germline, CDR1 is MNHEY, CDR2 SVGAGI. The CDR3 totals 14 residues.

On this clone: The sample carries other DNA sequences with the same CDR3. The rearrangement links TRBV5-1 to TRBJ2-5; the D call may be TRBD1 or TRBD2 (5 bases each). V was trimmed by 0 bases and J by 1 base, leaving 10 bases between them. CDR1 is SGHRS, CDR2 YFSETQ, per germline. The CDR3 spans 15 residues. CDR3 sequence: CASSLGPGTQETQYF. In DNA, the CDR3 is TGCGCCAGCAGCTTGGGACCAGGGACCCAAGAGACCCAGTACTTC.

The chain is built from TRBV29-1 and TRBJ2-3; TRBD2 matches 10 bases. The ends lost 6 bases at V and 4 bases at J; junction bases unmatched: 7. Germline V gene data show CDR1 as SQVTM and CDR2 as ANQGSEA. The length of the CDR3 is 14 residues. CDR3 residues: CSVIGLAAPDTQYF. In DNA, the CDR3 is TGCAGCGTGATAGGACTAGCGGCTCCAGATACGCAGTATTTT.

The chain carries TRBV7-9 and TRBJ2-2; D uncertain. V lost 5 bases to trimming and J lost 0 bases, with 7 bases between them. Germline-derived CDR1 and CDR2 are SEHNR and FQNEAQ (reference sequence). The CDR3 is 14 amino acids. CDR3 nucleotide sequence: TGTGCCAGCAGCCCTCAGACGAACACCGGGGAGCTGTTTTTT. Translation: CASSPQTNTGELFF. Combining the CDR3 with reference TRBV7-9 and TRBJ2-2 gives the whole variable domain DTGVSQNPRHKITKRGQNVTFRCDPISEHNRLYWYRQTLGQGPEFLTYFQNEAQLEKSRLLSDRFSAERPKGSFSTLEIQRTEQGDSAMYLCASSPQTNTGELFFGEGSRLTVL.

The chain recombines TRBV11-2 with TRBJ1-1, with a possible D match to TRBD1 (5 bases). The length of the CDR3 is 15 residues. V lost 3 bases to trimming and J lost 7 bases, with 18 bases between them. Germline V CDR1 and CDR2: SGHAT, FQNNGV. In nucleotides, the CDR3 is TGTGCCAGCAGCTTCCGGGCTCGCGGGGGAGATGAAGCTTTCTTT. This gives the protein CASSFRARGGDEAFF. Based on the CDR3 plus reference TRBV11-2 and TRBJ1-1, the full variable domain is EAGVAQSPRYKIIEKRQSVAFWCNPISGHATLYWYQQILGQGPKLLIQFQNNGVVDDSQLPKDRFSAERLKGVDSTLKIQPAKLEDSAVYLCASSFRARGGDEAFFGQGTRLTVV.

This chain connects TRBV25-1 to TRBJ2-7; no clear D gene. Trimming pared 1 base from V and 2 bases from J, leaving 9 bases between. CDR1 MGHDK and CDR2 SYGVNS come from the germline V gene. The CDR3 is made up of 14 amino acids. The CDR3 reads CASSEWAGAYEQYF. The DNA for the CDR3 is TGTGCCAGCAGTGAATGGGCAGGAGCCTACGAGCAGTACTTC.

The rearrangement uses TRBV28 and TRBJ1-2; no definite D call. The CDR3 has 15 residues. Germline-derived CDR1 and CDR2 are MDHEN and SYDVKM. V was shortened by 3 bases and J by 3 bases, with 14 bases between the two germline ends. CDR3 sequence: CASSFPLKADYGYTF. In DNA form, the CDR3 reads TGTGCCAGCAGTTTCCCTCTGAAGGCAGACTATGGCTACACCTTC.

The CDR3 sequence is CASSQGGVREQYF. The CDR3 bases are TGCGCCAGCAGCCAAGGGGGGGTGCGTGAGCAGTACTTC. The chain couples TRBV4-1 to TRBJ2-7; D is perhaps TRBD2 (6 bases). Trimming stripped 1 base from V and 7 bases from J, with 11 bases between. The CDR3 covers 13 residues. The germline V gene has CDR1 MGHRA and CDR2 YSYEKL.

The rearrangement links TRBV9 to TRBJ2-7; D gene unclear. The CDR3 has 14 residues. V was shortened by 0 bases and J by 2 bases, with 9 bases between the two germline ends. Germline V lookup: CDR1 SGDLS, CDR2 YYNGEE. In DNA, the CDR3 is TGTGCCAGCAGCGTAGACGGCAGCGCCTACGAGCAGTACTTC. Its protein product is CASSVDGSAYEQYF. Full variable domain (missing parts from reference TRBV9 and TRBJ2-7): DSGVTQTPKHLITATGQRVTLRCSPRSGDLSVYWYQQSLDQGLQFLIQYYNGEERAKGNILERFSAQQFPDLHSELNLSSLELGDSALYFCASSVDGSAYEQYFGPGTRLTVT.

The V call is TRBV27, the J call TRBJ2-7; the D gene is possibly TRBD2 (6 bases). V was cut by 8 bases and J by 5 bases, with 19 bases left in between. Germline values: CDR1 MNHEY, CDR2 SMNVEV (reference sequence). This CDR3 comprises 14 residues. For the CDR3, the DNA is TGTGCCAGCGGCCAGAGATCCCCGGGAGACGAGCAGTACTTC. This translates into CASGQRSPGDEQYF.

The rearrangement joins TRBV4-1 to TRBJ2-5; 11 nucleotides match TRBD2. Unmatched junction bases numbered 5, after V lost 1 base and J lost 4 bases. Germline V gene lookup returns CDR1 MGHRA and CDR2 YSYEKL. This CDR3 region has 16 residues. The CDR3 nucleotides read TGCGCCAGCAGCCAAGCGCTAGCGGGGGGCCCAGAGACCCAGTACTTC. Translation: CASSQALAGGPETQYF.

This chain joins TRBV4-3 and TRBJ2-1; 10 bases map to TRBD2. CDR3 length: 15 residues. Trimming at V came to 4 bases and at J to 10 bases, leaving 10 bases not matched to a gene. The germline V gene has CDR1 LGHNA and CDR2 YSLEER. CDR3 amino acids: CASSPIWTSGIEQFF. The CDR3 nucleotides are TGCGCCAGCAGCCCGATTTGGACTAGCGGCATAGAGCAGTTCTTC.

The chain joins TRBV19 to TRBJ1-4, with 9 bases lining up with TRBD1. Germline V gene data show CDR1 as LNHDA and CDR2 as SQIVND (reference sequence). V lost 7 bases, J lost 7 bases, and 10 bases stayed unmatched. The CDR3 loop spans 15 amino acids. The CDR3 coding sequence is TGTGCCAGTACACAACGGGACAGGGTCATTGAAAAACTGTTTTTT. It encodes CASTQRDRVIEKLFF. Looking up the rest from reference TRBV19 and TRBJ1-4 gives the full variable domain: DGGITQSPKYLFRKEGQNVTLSCEQNLNHDAMYWYRQDPGQGLRLIYYSQIVNDFQKGDIAEGYSVSREKKESFPLTVTSAQKNPTAFYLCASTQRDRVIEKLFFGSGTQLSVL.

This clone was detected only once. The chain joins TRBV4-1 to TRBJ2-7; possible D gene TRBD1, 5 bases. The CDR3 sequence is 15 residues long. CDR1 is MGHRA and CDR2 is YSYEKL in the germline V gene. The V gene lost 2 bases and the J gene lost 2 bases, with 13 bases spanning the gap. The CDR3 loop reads CASSQSLQGPYEQYF. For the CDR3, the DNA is TGCGCCAGCAGCCAATCCCTGCAGGGTCCCTACGAGCAGTACTTC.

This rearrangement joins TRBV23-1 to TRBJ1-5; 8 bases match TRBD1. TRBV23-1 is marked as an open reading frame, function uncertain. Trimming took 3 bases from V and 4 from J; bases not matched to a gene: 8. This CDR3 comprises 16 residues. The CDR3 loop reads CASSHPDRVVNQPQHF. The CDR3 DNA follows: TGCGCCAGCAGTCACCCGGACAGGGTTGTGAATCAGCCCCAGCATTTT.

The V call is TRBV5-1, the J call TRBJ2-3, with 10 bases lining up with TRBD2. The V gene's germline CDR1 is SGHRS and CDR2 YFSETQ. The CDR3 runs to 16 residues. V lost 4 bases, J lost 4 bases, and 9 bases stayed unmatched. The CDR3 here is CASSPTLAGVADTQYF. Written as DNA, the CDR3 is TGCGCCAGCAGCCCGACCCTAGCGGGAGTAGCAGATACGCAGTATTTT.